Each of the 12 T cell receptor beta chains below was sequenced from the same sample in a study of beta chain features in type 1 diabetes. Study observations and caveats: When Type 1 diabetes patients were examined, their TCRB CDR3s proved moderately but significantly shorter in all four CD4+ subsets.

The entirety of the isolated RNA underwent reverse transcription, so expressed TCRB transcripts were sequenced. Clones were read by immunoSEQ multiplex PCR, and TCRdb kept only the in-frame ones, dropping some. The table shows about 160,000 clones, with around 8% occurring only once. Antigens for these TCRs are unknown. The sequenced sample was central memory CD4+ T cells from blood. Receptors originate from a woman aged 18-30 years with type 1 diabetes.

The sample holds a few counts of this clone. The chain links TRBV7-9 to TRBJ2-7; 8 positions agree with TRBD2. The germline gives CDR1 SEHNR, CDR2 FQNEAQ (reference sequence). The CDR3 length is 14 residues. The V segment lost 8 bases and the J segment 0 bases; nucleotides outside the gene matches: 6. CDR3 nucleotide sequence: TGTGCCAGCCATGGGCTAGCGGGCTCCTACGAGCAGTACTTC. Its protein is CASHGLAGSYEQYF.

The J gene is TRBJ2-1, the V gene TRBV6-5; 9 bases fit TRBD2. CDR1 and CDR2 from the germline V gene are MNHEY and SVGAGI. This CDR3 comprises 16 residues. The ends lost 0 bases at V and 8 bases at J; junction bases unmatched: 8. CDR3 in DNA: TGTGCCAGCAGTTACTCTGCGGGAGGGCTACCCTATGAGCAGTTCTTC. This translates into CASSYSAGGLPYEQFF.

The chain has TRBV7-2 and TRBJ1-2; 7 bases map to TRBD1. The length of the CDR3 is 14 residues. The V gene end was trimmed by 5 bases and the J gene end by 4 bases; junction bases not matched to a gene: 7. Looked up from germline, CDR1 is SGHTA and CDR2 is FQGNSA. CDR3 loop: CASSQGGQLYGYTF. CDR3 nucleotide sequence: TGTGCCAGCAGCCAGGGGGGACAGCTCTATGGCTACACCTTC.

The table lists this clone with a few counts. This chain joins TRBV6-1 and TRBJ2-1, with 10 bases lining up with TRBD2. CDR3 length: 15 amino acids. Germline trimming cut 6 bases from V and 4 bases from J; bases unmatched to any gene: 6. Germline V gene data show CDR1 as MNHNS and CDR2 as SASEGT. The CDR3 region has the DNA TGTGCCAGCAGGACCGGGACTAGCGCTTACAATGAGCAGTTCTTC. Translation: CASRTGTSAYNEQFF.

The gene calls are TRBV27 and TRBJ2-2, with 10 bases matching TRBD1. Germline CDR1 is MNHEY and CDR2 is SMNVEV (reference sequence). The CDR3 length is 15 residues. V shed 6 bases and J 8 bases; nucleotides not matched to a gene: 9. The CDR3 loop is CASSSQTGGGGELFF. CDR3 DNA sequence: TGTGCCAGCAGCAGCCAGACAGGGGGCGGAGGGGAGCTGTTTTTT.

This clone was observed a handful of times. This chain links TRBV6-5 with TRBJ1-1; D not resolved. CDR1 and CDR2 (germline): MNHEY, SVGAGI. Trimming pared 5 bases from V and 5 bases from J, leaving 15 bases between. CDR3 length: 14 amino acids. The CDR3 DNA is TGTGCCAGCAGTCCCCGGGTTCCCGGGACTGAAGCTTTCTTT. It translates to CASSPRVPGTEAFF.

There are a few counts of this clone. This chain links TRBV15 with TRBJ2-2, with D maybe TRBD2 (6 bases). V lost 0 bases and J lost 4, with 18 bases in between. CDR1 is LNHNV and CDR2 is YYDKDF in the germline V gene (reference sequence). The CDR3 extends over 18 amino acids. The CDR3 DNA is TGTGCCACCAGCAGAGATGCGGCAGGGACTTCGGGCACCGGGGAGCTGTTTTTT. Amino acid sequence: CATSRDAAGTSGTGELFF.

In this sample, this clone turned up a few times. The chain employs TRBV7-9 and TRBJ2-5; 8 bases agree with TRBD1. The germline gives CDR1 SEHNR, CDR2 FQNEAQ (reference sequence). V lost 4 bases to trimming and J lost 5 bases; unmatched junction nucleotides: 6. The CDR3 has 14 amino acids. This CDR3 is CASSSDRGGETQYF. CDR3 sequence (DNA): TGTGCCAGCAGCTCCGACAGGGGCGGGGAGACCCAGTACTTC.

The sample holds a few counts of this clone. This chain joins TRBV6-5 and TRBJ1-5; D ambiguous. The CDR3 loop spans 14 amino acids. Germline CDR1 MNHEY, CDR2 SVGAGI. Trimming took 5 bases from V and 2 from J, leaving 10 bases between them. This chain's CDR3 is CASSRLGRNQPQHF. The CDR3, as DNA: TGTGCCAGCAGTCGCCTCGGTCGCAATCAGCCCCAGCATTTT.

This clone was seen a few times. The chain is built from TRBV19 and TRBJ1-5; tentative D call: TRBD1 (5 bases). In germline, CDR1 is LNHDA, CDR2 SQIVND (reference sequence). The CDR3 has 15 amino acids. V lost 6 bases to trimming and J lost 0 bases, with 12 bases between them. For the CDR3, the DNA is TGTGCCAGTAGCGGGGGAGGTGGTAGCAATCAGCCCCAGCATTTT. Amino acids: CASSGGGGSNQPQHF.

The rearrangement uses TRBV7-8 and TRBJ1-1, with 9 nucleotides matching TRBD1. Trimming cost V 10 bases and J 4 bases; bases outside gene matches: 10. The CDR3 sequence is 14 residues long. Looked up from germline, CDR1 is SGHVS and CDR2 is FQNEAQ. The CDR3 DNA follows: TGTGCCACCTACCGGGACAGGGTCGGCACTGAAGCTTTCTTT. Its translation is CATYRDRVGTEAFF.

This chain uses TRBV9 with TRBJ2-7, with 10 bases aligning to TRBD1. The V segment lost 6 bases and the J segment 4 bases; nucleotides outside the gene matches: 7. There are 14 residues in the CDR3. Per germline, CDR1 SGDLS and CDR2 YYNGEE. CDR3 nucleotide sequence: TGTGCCAGCAACCGACCGGGACAGGGGTACGAGCAGTACTTC. Amino acids: CASNRPGQGYEQYF.